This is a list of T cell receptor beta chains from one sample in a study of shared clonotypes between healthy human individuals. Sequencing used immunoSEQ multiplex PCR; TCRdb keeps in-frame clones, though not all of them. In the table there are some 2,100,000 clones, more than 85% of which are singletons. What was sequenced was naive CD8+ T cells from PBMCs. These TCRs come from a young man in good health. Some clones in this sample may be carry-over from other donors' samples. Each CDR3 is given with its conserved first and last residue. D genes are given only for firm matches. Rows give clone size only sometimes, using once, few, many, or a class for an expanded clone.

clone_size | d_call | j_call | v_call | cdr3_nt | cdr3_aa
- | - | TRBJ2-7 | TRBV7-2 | TGTGCCAGCAGCCCGGGACCGAGCGTCCACGAGCAGTACTTC | CASSPGPSVHEQYF
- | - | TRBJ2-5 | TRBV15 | TGTGCCACCAGCAGAGGGTCGGGGGACCAAGAGACCCAGTACTTC | CATSRGSGDQETQYF
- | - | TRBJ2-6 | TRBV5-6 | TGTGCCAGCAGCTTGGGGGCAGGGACCGGTGGGGCCAACGTCCTGACTTTC | CASSLGAGTGGANVLTF
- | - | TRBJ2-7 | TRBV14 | TGTGCCAGCAGCCTCATCGGACAGAGGGGGGTTGTGTTGGGGCAGTACTTC | CASSLIGQRGVVLGQYF
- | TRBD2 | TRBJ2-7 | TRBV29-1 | TGCAGCGTTGTAGCGGGAGGCACCTACGAGCAGTACTTC | CSVVAGGTYEQYF
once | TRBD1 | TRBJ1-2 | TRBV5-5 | TGTGCCAGCAGCTTGGGTCCTGGACAGGGAGGAGGTGGCTACACCTTC | CASSLGPGQGGGGYTF
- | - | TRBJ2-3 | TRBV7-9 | TGTGCCAGCAGCTTAGCGCGGGCAGGGGTAGATACGCAGTATTTT | CASSLARAGVDTQYF
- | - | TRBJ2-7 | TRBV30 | TGTGCCTGGAGTTCGACTACCCCCTACGAGCAGTACTTC | CAWSSTTPYEQYF
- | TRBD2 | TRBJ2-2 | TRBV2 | TGTGCCAGCAGCGCTGGACTAGTTGTGTCGGGGGAGCTGTTTTTT | CASSAGLVVSGELFF
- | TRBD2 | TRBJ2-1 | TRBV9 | TGTGCCAGCAGCGCGAGGATGCTAGCGGGAGTGTTCAATGAGCAGTTCTTC | CASSARMLAGVFNEQFF
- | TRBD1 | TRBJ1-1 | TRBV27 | TGTGCCAGCATGGGGATGGGGGCAGGGGGTCTGGACACTGAAGCTTTCTTT | CASMGMGAGGLDTEAFF
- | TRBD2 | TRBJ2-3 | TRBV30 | TGTGCCGGGACTAGCGGGAGGATGGATACGCAGTATTTT | CAGTSGRMDTQYF
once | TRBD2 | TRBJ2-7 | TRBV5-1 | TGCGCCAGCAGCTTGGGAGCAGGGAGGGCTTACGAGCAGTACTTC | CASSLGAGRAYEQYF
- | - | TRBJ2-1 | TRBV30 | TGTGCCTGGGCAAAACAGACCAATGAGCAGTTCTTC | CAWAKQTNEQFF
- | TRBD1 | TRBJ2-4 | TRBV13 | TGTGCCAGCAGCGGGTCGGCAGGGGGCGACGTGGACATTCAGTACTTC | CASSGSAGGDVDIQYF
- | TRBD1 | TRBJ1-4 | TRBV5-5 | TGTGCCAGCAGCTTGACAGACAGGGGTAATGAAAAACTGTTTTTT | CASSLTDRGNEKLFF
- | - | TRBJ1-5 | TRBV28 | TGTGCCAGCAGTTTAAAGATGGGGTGGGGTGACCAGCCCCAGCATTTT | CASSLKMGWGDQPQHF
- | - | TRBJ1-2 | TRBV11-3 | TGTGCCAGCAGCCAATCGACCCTTAAAGGGGGCTATGGCTACACCTTC | CASSQSTLKGGYGYTF
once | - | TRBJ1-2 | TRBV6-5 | TGTGCCAGCAGTTACTCTCCAGGAGCCGGGTTGGGCTACACCTTC | CASSYSPGAGLGYTF
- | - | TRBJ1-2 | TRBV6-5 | TGTGCCAGCAGTTTAAGGTGGAAGTCCAACTATGGCTACACCTTC | CASSLRWKSNYGYTF
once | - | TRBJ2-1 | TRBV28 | TGTGCCAGCAGCCCGGGCCGGGCAGGTGAGCAGTTCTTC | CASSPGRAGEQFF
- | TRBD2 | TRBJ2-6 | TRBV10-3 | TGTGCCATCAGTGAGTTAGCGGGAGGATACTCTGGGGCCAACGTCCTGACTTTC | CAISELAGGYSGANVLTF
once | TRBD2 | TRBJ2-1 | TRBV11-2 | TGTGCCAGCAGCTTAGGGGCTAGCGGGAGAACGTTCTTC | CASSLGASGRTFF
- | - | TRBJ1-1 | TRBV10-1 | TGCGCCAGTTCCGGGGGGGACACTGAAGCTTTCTTT | CASSGGDTEAFF
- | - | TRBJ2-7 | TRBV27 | TGTGCCAGCAGTCTGAACAGGGTTGGGTACGAGCAGTACTTC | CASSLNRVGYEQYF
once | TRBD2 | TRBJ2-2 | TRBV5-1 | TGCGCCAGCAGCGCCGGGACTAGCGGGAGGGCAACCGGGGAGCTGTTTTTT | CASSAGTSGRATGELFF
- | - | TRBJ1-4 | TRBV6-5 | TGTGCCAGCAGTTTTCTGGGTGTAAATGAAAAACTGTTTTTT | CASSFLGVNEKLFF
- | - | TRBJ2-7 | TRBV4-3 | TGCGCCAGCAGCCAAGATAGGGGCACCGTCTACGAGCAGTACTTC | CASSQDRGTVYEQYF
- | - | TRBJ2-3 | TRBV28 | TGTGCCAGCAGTTTAGCCGCGTGGAACCCGGACCTCACAGATACGCAGTATTTT | CASSLAAWNPDLTDTQYF
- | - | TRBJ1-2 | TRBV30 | TGTGCCTGGAGTTCCTCCCTGCGGGGGGCTCACGGCTACACCTTC | CAWSSSLRGAHGYTF
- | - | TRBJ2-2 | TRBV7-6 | TGTGCCAGCAGCTTAGCGGGAAACACCGGGGAGCTGTTTTTT | CASSLAGNTGELFF
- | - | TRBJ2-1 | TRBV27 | TGTGCCAGCAGTTTTAGAGAGGCCTACAATGAGCAGTTCTTC | CASSFREAYNEQFF
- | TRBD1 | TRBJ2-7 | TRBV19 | TGTGCCAGTAGTCTGGGGACAGGGTTAGGCTCCTACGAGCAGTACTTC | CASSLGTGLGSYEQYF
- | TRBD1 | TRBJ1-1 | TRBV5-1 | TGCGCCAGCAGCTTGTGGACAGGGAAGGACACTGAAGCTTTCTTT | CASSLWTGKDTEAFF
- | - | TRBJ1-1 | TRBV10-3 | TGTGCCATCTTGAGGCGGTACCCTAAAGCTTTCTTT | CAILRRYPKAFF
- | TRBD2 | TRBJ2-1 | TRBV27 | TGTGCCAGCAACCCAGCGGGGAGTCGCAATGAGCAGTTCTTC | CASNPAGSRNEQFF
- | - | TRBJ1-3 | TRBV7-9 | TGTGCCAGCAGCTTAGAGGCAGGGGCTGGAAACACCATATATTTT | CASSLEAGAGNTIYF
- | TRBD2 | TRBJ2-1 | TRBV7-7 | TGTGCCGGCGGGGGGCCCCCCAATGAGCAGTTCTTC | CAGGGPPNEQFF
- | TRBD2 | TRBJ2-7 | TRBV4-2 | TGTGCCAGCAGCCAATCAATAGGACTAGCATTCGAGCAGTACTTC | CASSQSIGLAFEQYF
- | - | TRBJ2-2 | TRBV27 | TGTGCCAGCAGTTTGCTCGGGGAGCTGTTTTTT | CASSLLGELFF
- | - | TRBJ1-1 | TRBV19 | TGTGCCAGTAGTATGGGGAGGGGCCTGGGTGAAGCTTTCTTT | CASSMGRGLGEAFF
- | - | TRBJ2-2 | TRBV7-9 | TGTGCCAGCAGCTCCAAGGCAGGGGGGGCGAACACCGGGGAGCTGTTTTTT | CASSSKAGGANTGELFF
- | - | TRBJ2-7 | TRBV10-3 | TGTGCCATCAGTGAGTATAGGGGAGGCGCCTACGAGCAGTACTTC | CAISEYRGGAYEQYF
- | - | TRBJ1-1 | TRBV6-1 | TGTGCCAGCAGGACAAGACTCCTAGGCACTGAAGCTTTCTTT | CASRTRLLGTEAFF
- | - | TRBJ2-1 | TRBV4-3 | TGCGCCAGCAGCCAAGAGGAGGGGCGTCTCTACAATGAGCAGTTCTTC | CASSQEEGRLYNEQFF
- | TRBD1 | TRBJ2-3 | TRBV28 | TGTGCCAGCAGTTGGACAGGGCTGGATACGCAGTATTTT | CASSWTGLDTQYF
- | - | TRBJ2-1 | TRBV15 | TGTGCCACCAGCGGTAGTGAGGGGACAATCTACAATGAGCAGTTCTTC | CATSGSEGTIYNEQFF
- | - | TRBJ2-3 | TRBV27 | TGTGCCAGCAGTTTATCAAGGGGGAACACAGATACGCAGTATTTT | CASSLSRGNTDTQYF
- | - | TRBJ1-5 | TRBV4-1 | TGCGCCAGCAGCCAAGTTGGAGGGGGCAATCAGCCCCAGCATTTT | CASSQVGGGNQPQHF
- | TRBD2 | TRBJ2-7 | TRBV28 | TGTGCCAGCAGCCTTACTAGCGGTAGCTCCTACGAGCAGTACTTC | CASSLTSGSSYEQYF
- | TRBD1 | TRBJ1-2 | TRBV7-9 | TGTGCCAGCAGCTCGGACAGGGTGTTTAACTATGGCTACACCTTC | CASSSDRVFNYGYTF
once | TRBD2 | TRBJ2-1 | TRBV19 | TGTGCCAGTAGTACCACTAGCGGGGGTCTGGTGCAGTTCTTC | CASSTTSGGLVQFF
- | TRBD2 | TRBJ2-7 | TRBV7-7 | TGTGCCAGCAGCTTAGGGCATGGGGGGGCCTACGAGCAGTACTTC | CASSLGHGGAYEQYF
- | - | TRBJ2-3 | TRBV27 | TGTGCCAGCAGTTTAAGGACGGATATCCGGGGGAGCACAGATACGCAGTATTTT | CASSLRTDIRGSTDTQYF
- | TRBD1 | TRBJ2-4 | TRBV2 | TGTGCCAGCAGTACCCGTGGCCCTCGACAGGGAAACATTCAGTACTTC | CASSTRGPRQGNIQYF
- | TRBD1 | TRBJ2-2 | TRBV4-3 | TGCGCCAGCAGCCAAGATCCGTTCGCGGGACAGGGGAACGCCGGGGAGCTGTTTTTT | CASSQDPFAGQGNAGELFF
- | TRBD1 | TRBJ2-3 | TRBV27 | TGTGCCAGCAGTTTAGGGTCGGGACAGTCGACAGATACGCAGTATTTT | CASSLGSGQSTDTQYF
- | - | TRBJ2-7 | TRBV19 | TGTGCCAGTAGTACTTACAGGGAGACCTTCTACGAGCAGTACTTC | CASSTYRETFYEQYF
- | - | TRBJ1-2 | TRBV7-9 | TGTGCCAGCAGCTTACCCCCCCAGGGGCGAGACTATGGCTACACCTTC | CASSLPPQGRDYGYTF
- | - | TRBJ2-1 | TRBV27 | TGTGCCAGCATGTTTAAAAACCCGGGCTTCTACAATGAGCAGTTCTTC | CASMFKNPGFYNEQFF